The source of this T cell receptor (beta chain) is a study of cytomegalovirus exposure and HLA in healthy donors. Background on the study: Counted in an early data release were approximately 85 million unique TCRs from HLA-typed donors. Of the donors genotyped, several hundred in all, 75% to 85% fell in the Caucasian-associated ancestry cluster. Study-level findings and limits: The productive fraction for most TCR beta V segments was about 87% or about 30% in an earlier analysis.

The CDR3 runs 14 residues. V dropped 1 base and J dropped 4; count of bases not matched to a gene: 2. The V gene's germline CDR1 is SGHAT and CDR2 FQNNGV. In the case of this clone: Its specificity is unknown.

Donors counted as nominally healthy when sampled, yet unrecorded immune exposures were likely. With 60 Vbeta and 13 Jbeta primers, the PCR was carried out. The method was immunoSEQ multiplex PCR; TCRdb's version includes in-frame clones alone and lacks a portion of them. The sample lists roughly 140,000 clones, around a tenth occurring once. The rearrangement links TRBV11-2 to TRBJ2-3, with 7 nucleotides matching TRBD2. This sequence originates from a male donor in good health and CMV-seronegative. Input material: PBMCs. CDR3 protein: CASSLAGGADTQYF. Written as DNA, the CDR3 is TGTGCCAGCAGCTTAGCGGGAGGCGCAGATACGCAGTATTTT. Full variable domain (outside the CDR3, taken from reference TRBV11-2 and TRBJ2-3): EAGVAQSPRYKIIEKRQSVAFWCNPISGHATLYWYQQILGQGPKLLIQFQNNGVVDDSQLPKDRFSAERLKGVDSTLKIQPAKLEDSAVYLCASSLAGGADTQYFGPGTRLTVL.